This T cell receptor (beta chain) was identified in a study of OX40 agonist ivuxolimab in advanced cancers. The study's findings and limits: In a subset of nonresponders, normalized T-cell clonal expansion was also low.

To note about this clone: The antigen is unknown.

The germline V gene has CDR1 WSHSY and CDR2 SAAADI. CDR3 length: 13 residues. V lost 10 bases and J 2 bases, leaving 14 bases between the germline ends. Assay: immunoSEQ multiplex PCR; the TCRdb copy retains only in-frame clones and omits some. The sample lists roughly 86,000 clones, around nine tenths seen once, with 0.95% to 1.3% in the top ten. The sample was CD4+ or CD8+ T cells sorted from blood, taken in a trial of the OX40 agonist ivuxolimab. The origin of this receptor is an adult with an advanced solid tumor such as melanoma, head and neck, liver or kidney cancer. The chain combines TRBV10-2 with TRBJ1-2, with D perhaps TRBD1 (5 bases). CDR3 DNA sequence: TGCGCCACCACCGGAGGGACCAACTATGGCTACACCTTC. Its protein product is CATTGGTNYGYTF.